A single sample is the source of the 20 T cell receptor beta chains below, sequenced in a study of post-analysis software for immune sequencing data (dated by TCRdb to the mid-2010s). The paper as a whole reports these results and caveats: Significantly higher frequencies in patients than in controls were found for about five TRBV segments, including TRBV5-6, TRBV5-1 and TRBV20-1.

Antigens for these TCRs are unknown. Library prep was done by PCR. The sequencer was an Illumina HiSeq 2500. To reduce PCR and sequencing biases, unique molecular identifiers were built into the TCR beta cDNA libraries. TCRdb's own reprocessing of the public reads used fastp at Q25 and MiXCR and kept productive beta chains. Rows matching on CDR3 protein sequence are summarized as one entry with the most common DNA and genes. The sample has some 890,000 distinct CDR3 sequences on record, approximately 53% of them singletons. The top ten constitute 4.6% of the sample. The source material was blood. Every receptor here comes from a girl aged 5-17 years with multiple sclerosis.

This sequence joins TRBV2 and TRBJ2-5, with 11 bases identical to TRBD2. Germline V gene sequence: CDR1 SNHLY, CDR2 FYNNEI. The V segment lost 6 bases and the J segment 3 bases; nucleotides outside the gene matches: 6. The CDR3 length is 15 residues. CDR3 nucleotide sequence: TGTGCCAGCAGCAAGATGGGACTAGCGGAAGAGACCCAGTACTTC. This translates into CASSKMGLAEETQYF.

The CDR3: CSARRRGYEQYF. The CDR3 DNA reads as TGCAGTGCCCGACGTCGGGGCTACGAGCAGTACTTC. The chain combines TRBV20-1 with TRBJ2-7; a possible D gene is TRBD2 (5 bases). This CDR3 spans 12 amino acids. Germline CDR1 and CDR2: DFQATT and SNEGSKA (reference sequence). V lost 6 bases and J lost 3, with 12 bases in between.

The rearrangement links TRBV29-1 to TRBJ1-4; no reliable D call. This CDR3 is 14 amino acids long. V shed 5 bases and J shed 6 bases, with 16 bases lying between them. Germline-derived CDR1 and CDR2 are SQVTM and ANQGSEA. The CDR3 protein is CSVSIPGLDEKLFF. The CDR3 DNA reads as TGCAGCGTTTCTATCCCGGGATTAGATGAAAAACTGTTTTTT.

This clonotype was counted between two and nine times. The CDR3 region has the DNA TGCAGCGTTGTCCCGGGAACATGGAATGAGCAGTTCTTC. Translating it yields CSVVPGTWNEQFF. This chain uses TRBV29-1 with TRBJ2-1; a possible D gene is TRBD2 (5 bases). CDR3 length: 13 residues. Germline V gene data show CDR1 as SQVTM and CDR2 as ANQGSEA. V lost 4 bases to trimming and J lost 7 bases, with 14 bases between them.

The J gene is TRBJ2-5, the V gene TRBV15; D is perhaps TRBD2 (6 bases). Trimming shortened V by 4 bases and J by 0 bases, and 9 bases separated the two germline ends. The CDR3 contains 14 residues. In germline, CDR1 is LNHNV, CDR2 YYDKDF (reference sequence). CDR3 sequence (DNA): TGTGCCACCAGCAACAGCGGGTACCAAGAGACCCAGTACTTC. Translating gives CATSNSGYQETQYF.

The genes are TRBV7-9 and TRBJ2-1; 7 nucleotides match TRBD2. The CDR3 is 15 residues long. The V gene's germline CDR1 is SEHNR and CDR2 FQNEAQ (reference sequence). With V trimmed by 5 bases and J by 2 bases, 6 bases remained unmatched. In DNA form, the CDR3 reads TGTGCCAGCAGCCCTCCGGGACTAACCTACAATGAGCAGTTCTTC. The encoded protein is CASSPPGLTYNEQFF.

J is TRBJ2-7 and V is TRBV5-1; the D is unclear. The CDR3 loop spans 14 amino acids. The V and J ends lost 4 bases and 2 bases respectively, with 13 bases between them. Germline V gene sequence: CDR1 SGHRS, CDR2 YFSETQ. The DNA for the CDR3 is TGCGCCAGCAGCGACGTCCGGGCCACCTACGAGCAGTACTTC. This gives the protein CASSDVRATYEQYF. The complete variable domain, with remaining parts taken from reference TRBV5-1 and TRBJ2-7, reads KAGVTQTPRYLIKTRGQQVTLSCSPISGHRSVSWYQQTPGQGLQFLFEYFSETQRNKGNFPGRFSGRQFSNSRSEMNVSTLELGDSALYLCASSDVRATYEQYFGPGTRLTVT.

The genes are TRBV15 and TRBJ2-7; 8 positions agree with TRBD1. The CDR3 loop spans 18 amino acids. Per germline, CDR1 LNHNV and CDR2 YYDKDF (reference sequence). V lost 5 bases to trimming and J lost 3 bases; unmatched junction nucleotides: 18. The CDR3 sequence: CATSPHNRQGSILYEQYF. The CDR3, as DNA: TGTGCCACCAGCCCTCACAATAGACAGGGGTCGATTCTCTACGAGCAGTACTTC.

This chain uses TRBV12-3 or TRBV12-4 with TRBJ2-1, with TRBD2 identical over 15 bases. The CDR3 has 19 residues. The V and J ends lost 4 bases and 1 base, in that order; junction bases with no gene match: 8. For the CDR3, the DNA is TGTGCCAGCAGTTCCCGGACTAGCGGGAGGGCCAGGTCCTACAATGAGCAGTTCTTC. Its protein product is CASSSRTSGRARSYNEQFF.

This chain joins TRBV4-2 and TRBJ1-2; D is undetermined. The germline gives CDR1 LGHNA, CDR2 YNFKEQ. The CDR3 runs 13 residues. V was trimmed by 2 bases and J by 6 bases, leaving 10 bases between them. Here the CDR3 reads CASSQSQDNGYTF. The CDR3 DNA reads TGTGCCAGCAGCCAATCCCAAGACAATGGCTACACCTTC.

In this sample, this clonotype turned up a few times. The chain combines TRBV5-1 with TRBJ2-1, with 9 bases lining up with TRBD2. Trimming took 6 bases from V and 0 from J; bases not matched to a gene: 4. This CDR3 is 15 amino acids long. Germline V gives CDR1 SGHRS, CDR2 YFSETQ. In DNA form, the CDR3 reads TGCGCCAGCAAATTAGCGGGAGACTCCTACAATGAGCAGTTCTTC. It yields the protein CASKLAGDSYNEQFF.

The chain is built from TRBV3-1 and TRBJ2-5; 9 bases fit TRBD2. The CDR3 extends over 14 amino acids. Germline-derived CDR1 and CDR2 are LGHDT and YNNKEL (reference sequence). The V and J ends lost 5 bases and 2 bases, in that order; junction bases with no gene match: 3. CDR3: CASSGGRVQETQYF. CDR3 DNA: TGTGCCAGCAGCGGCGGGAGGGTTCAAGAGACCCAGTACTTC.

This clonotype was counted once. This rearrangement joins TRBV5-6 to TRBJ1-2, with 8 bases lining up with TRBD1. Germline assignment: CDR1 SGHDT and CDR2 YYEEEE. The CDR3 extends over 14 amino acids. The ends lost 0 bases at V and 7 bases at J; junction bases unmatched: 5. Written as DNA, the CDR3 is TGTGCCAGCAGCTTGGGCAGGGGGCATCTTGGCTACACCTTC. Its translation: CASSLGRGHLGYTF.

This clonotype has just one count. The CDR3 coding sequence is TGTGCCAGCAGTTACTCGTTGGCGGCTCCTGGGGGCGGCGACTATGGCTACACCTTC. Translated, it gives CASSYSLAAPGGGDYGYTF. This chain connects TRBV6-5 to TRBJ1-2; D possibly corresponds to TRBD1 (6 bases). The germline gives CDR1 MNHEY, CDR2 SVGAGI. V lost 0 bases to trimming and J lost 3 bases, with 23 bases between them. CDR3 length: 19 residues.

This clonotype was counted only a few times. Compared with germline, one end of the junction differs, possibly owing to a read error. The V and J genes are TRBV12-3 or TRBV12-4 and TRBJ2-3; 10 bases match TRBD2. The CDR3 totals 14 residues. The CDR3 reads CASSLAGVTDTQYF. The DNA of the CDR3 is TGTGCCAGCAGTCTAGCGGGAGTTACAGATACGCAGTATTTT.

DNA for the CDR3: TGCAGTGCGCCGACCCAATCCCCAGATACGCAGTATTTT. It specifies CSAPTQSPDTQYF. This chain links TRBV20-1 with TRBJ2-3; D not certain. The CDR3 totals 13 residues. The germline V gene encodes CDR1 DFQATT and CDR2 SNEGSKA (reference sequence). V was trimmed by 6 bases and J by 4 bases, leaving 14 bases between them.

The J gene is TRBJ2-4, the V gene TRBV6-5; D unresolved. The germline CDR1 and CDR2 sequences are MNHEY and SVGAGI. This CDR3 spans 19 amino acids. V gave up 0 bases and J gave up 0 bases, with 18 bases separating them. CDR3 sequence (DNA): TGTGCCAGCAGTTACTCCTCGAACGCAGGCACCCTAGCCAAAAACATTCAGTACTTC. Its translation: CASSYSSNAGTLAKNIQYF.

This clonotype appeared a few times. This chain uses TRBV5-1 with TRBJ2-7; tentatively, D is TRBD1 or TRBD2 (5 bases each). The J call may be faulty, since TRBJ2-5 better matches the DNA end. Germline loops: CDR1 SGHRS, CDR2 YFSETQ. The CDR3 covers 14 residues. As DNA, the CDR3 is TGCGCCAGCAGCTCTGGGACGAAACTGGAGACCCAGTACTTC. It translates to CASSSGTKLETQYF.

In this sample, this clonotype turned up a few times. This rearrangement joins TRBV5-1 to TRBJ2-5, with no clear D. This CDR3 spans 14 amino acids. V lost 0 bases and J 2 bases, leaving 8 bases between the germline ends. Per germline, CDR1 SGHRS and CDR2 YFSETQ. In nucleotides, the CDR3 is TGCGCCAGCAGCTTGGGACCGAAACAAGAGACCCAGTACTTC. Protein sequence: CASSLGPKQETQYF.

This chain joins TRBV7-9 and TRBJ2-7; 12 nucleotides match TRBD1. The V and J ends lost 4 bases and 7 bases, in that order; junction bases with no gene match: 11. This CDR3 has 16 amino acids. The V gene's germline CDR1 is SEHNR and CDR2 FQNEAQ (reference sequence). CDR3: CASSSLVGQGAGEQYF. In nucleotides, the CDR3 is TGTGCCAGCAGCTCTCTTGTGGGACAGGGGGCGGGGGAGCAGTACTTC.